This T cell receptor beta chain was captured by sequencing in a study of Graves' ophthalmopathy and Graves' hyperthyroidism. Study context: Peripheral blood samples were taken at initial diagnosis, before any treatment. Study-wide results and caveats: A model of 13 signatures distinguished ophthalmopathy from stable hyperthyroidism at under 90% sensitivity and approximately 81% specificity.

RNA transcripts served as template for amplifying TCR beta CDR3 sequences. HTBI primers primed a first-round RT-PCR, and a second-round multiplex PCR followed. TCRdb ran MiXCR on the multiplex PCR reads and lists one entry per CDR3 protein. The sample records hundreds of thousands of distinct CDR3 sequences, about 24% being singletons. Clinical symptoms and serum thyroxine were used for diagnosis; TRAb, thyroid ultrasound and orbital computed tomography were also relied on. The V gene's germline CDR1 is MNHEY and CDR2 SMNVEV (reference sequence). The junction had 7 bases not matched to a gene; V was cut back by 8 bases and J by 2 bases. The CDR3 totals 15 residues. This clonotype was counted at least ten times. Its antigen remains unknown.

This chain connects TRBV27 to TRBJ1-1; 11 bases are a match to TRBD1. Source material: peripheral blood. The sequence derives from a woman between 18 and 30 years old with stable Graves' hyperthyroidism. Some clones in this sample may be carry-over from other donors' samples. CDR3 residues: CASGGTGGVNTEAFF. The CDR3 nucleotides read TGTGCCAGCGGGGGGACAGGGGGGGTAAACACTGAAGCTTTCTTT.